This paragraph reports one TCR beta chain. Its antigen is not identified. Germline loops: CDR1 LNHDA, CDR2 SQIVND (reference sequence). V was shortened by 9 bases and J by 0 bases, with 9 bases between the two germline ends. CDR3 size: 12 residues. The data stem from a study of cytomegalovirus exposure and HLA in healthy donors. Study results and caveats: An analysis done earlier found most TCR beta V segments productive about 90% or about 30% of the time. Reportedly, HLA-A and HLA-B alleles of most subjects were accurately predicted from TCR beta.

Both 60 Vbeta primers and 13 Jbeta primers went into the PCR. The repertoire was sequenced with immunoSEQ multiplex PCR; TCRdb's copy has only in-frame clones and lacks some. Of approximately 110,000 clones in the sample, 73% were seen once. Sequencing input: PBMCs. The TCR originated in a woman aged 40 to 49 in good health and CMV-seronegative. The chain is built from TRBV19 and TRBJ2-7; the D gene is possibly TRBD2 (6 bases). The CDR3 nucleotides are TGTGCCAGAGCCGGGAGCTCCTACGAGCAGTACTTC. Translation: CARAGSSYEQYF.